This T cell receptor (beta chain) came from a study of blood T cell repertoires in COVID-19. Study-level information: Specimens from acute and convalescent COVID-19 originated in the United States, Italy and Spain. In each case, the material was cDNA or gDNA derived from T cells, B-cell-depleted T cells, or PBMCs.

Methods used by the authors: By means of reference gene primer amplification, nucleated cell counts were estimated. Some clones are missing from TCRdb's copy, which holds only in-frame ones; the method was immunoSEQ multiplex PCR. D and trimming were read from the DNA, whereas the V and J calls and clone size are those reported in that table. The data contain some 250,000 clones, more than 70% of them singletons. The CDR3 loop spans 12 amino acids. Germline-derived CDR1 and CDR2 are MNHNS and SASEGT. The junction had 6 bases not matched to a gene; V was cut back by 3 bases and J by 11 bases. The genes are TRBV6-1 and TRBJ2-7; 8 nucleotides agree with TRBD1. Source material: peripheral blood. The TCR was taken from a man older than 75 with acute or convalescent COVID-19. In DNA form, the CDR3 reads TGTGCCAGCAGTGATAATGTACAGGGGGAGTACTTC. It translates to CASSDNVQGEYF.